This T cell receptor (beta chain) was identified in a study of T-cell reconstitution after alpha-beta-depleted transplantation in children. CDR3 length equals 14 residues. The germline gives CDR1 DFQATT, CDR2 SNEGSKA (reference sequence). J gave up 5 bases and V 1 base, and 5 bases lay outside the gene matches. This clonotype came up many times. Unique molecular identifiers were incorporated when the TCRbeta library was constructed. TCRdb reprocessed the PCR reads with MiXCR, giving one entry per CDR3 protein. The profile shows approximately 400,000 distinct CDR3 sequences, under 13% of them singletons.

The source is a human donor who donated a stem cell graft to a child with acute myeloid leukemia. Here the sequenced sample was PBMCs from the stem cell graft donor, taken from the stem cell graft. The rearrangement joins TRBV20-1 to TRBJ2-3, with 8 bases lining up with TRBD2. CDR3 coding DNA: TGCAGTGCTAGAGCAATAGCGGGACGAGATACGCAGTATTTT. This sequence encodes CSARAIAGRDTQYF.